This section outlines one T cell receptor (beta chain) sequence together with its context. Its antigen remains unknown. CDR3 length: 15 amino acids. Germline V gives CDR1 SEHNR, CDR2 FQNEAQ (reference sequence). The V and J ends lost 6 bases and 5 bases, in that order; junction bases with no gene match: 10. This sample is drawn from a study of T cell responses to AZD1222 COVID-19 vaccine. Measured with immunoSEQ multiplex PCR; TCRdb has only the in-frame clones, and not every one. This sample carries approximately 150,000 clones, about 91% of them seen once, and the ten largest clones take 2% to 2.5%. Study-wide findings and caveats: It was only a handful of AZD1222 recipients who were seropositive at baseline. A mostly white British donor set with more females was recruited, and clonal diversity was possibly underestimated.

The sequencing here drew on peripheral blood, taken on day 0 of AZD1222 vaccination. The chain combines TRBV7-9 with TRBJ2-5; 9 bases match TRBD1. The origin of this receptor is an adult in good health. This CDR3 reads CASRLDRGRVETQYF. As DNA, the CDR3 is TGTGCCAGCAGGCTGGACAGGGGTCGTGTTGAGACCCAGTACTTC. The whole variable domain, filled in from reference TRBV7-9 and TRBJ2-5, reads DTGVSQNPRHKITKRGQNVTFRCDPISEHNRLYWYRQTLGQGPEFLTYFQNEAQLEKSRLLSDRFSAERPKGSFSTLEIQRTEQGDSAMYLCASRLDRGRVETQYFGPGTRLLVL.